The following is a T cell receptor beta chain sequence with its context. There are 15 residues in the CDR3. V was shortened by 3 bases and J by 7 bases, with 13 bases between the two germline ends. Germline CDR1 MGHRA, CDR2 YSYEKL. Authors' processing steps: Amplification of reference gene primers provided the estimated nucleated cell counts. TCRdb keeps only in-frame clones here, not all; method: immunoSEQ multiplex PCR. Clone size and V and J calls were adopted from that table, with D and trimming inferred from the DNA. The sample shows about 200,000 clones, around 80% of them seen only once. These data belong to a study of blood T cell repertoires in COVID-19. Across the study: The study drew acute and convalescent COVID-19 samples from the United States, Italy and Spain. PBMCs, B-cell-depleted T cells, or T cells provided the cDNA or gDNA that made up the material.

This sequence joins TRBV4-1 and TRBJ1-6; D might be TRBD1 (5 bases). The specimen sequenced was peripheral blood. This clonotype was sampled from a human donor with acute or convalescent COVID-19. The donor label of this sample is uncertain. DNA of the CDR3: TGCGCCAGCAGCCAGGCTCAGGGAAGCAATTCACCCCTCCACTTT. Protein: CASSQAQGSNSPLHF.